One sample yielded the 21 T cell receptor beta chains listed below, sequenced in a study of shared clonotypes between healthy human individuals. The naive CD8 subset, CD45RO-negative cells positively selected for CCR7, excluded terminally differentiated effector memory CD45RA+ cells. TCRdb's copy holds only in-frame clones and misses some; the assay was immunoSEQ multiplex PCR. Of about 580,000 clones in the sample, roughly 98% were seen once. Input material: naive CD8+ T cells sorted from blood. These receptor sequences come from a man younger than 45 in good health.

V and J are TRBV2 and TRBJ2-3; D unresolved. Trimming stripped 1 base from V and 3 bases from J, with 14 bases between. The CDR3 contains 16 residues. Germline V gene data show CDR1 as SNHLY and CDR2 as FYNNEI. In DNA form, the CDR3 reads TGTGCCAGCAGTGAAGTATACTCGACGTTAACAGATACGCAGTATTTT. Translation: CASSEVYSTLTDTQYF.

The CDR3, as DNA: TGCAGCGTTGAGGCTAGAGGGCTCGGGTACTATGGCTACACCTTC. Translation gives CSVEARGLGYYGYTF. The chain uses TRBV29-1 and TRBJ1-2; D not certain. CDR3 length: 15 residues. The V gene's germline CDR1 is SQVTM and CDR2 ANQGSEA. Trimming removed 3 bases from V and 3 bases from J, with 17 bases in between. The full variable domain, in which reference TRBV29-1 and TRBJ1-2 provide the parts outside the CDR3, is SAVISQKPSRDICQRGTSLTIQCQVDSQVTMMFWYRQQPGQSLTLIATANQGSEATYESGFVIDKFPISRPNLTFSTLTVSNMSPEDSSIYLCSVEARGLGYYGYTFGSGTRLTVV.

This chain uses TRBV7-6 with TRBJ2-5; possibly TRBD2 for D (6 bases). Deletions cut 4 bases from V and 1 base from J, with 10 bases between. From germline, CDR1 is SGHVS and CDR2 FNYEAQ. CDR3 length: 14 residues. The CDR3: CASSWGGGQETQYF. DNA for the CDR3: TGTGCCAGCAGCTGGGGAGGCGGCCAAGAGACCCAGTACTTC.

In regard to this clone: Mismatch with germline at one junction end may stem from a read error. The genes are TRBV7-9 and TRBJ2-7; 8 bases are a match to TRBD1. CDR3 length equals 15 residues. In germline, CDR1 is SEHNR, CDR2 FQNEAQ (reference sequence). The CDR3 DNA reads as TGTGCCAGCAGCTTCACCCGGGACAGGCCCTTCTGGTTGCACTTC. Translation: CASSFTRDRPFWLHF.

This chain joins TRBV6-1 and TRBJ1-2; D might be TRBD1 (6 bases). The CDR3 totals 13 residues. Germline CDR1 MNHNS, CDR2 SASEGT. V was trimmed by 2 bases and J by 5 bases, leaving 9 bases between them. DNA for the CDR3: TGTGCCAGCAGTGAACGACAGGATTATGGCTACACCTTC. Encoded protein: CASSERQDYGYTF.

The V gene is TRBV16, the J gene TRBJ2-1; D remains ambiguous. The CDR3 is 15 amino acids. Germline assignment: CDR1 KGHSY and CDR2 FQNENV. V dropped 0 bases and J dropped 8 bases, with 14 bases sitting between them. The CDR3 sequence: CASSQSLPSRDEQFF. CDR3 in DNA: TGTGCCAGCAGCCAATCCCTACCCAGTCGGGATGAGCAGTTCTTC.

The rearrangement joins TRBV4-1 to TRBJ2-7; D is ambiguous. The germline V gene encodes CDR1 MGHRA and CDR2 YSYEKL. The CDR3 sequence is 15 residues long. V gave up 3 bases and J gave up 0 bases, with 12 bases separating them. The CDR3 protein is CASSHSPQSSYEQYF. DNA for the CDR3: TGCGCCAGCAGCCATAGTCCCCAGAGCTCCTACGAGCAGTACTTC.

The chain is built from TRBV11-2 and TRBJ2-7; D not resolved. The CDR3 has 15 residues. Germline V gene data show CDR1 as SGHAT and CDR2 as FQNNGV. Deletions cut 6 bases from V and 1 base from J, with 16 bases between. The CDR3: CASRSGITQSYEQYF. CDR3 sequence (DNA): TGTGCCAGCAGATCAGGTATCACTCAATCCTACGAGCAGTACTTC.

The rearrangement joins TRBV7-8 to TRBJ1-4, with a weak D call TRBD1 (6 bases). Trimming took 2 bases from V and 6 from J, leaving 13 bases between them. Germline V gene data show CDR1 as SGHVS and CDR2 as FQNEAQ. The length of the CDR3 is 15 residues. CDR3 DNA: TGTGCCAGCAGCTTAACGGGGGGCCATCATGAAAAACTGTTTTTT. It specifies CASSLTGGHHEKLFF.

The V gene is TRBV19, the J gene TRBJ1-5; 9 positions match TRBD1. J gave up 3 bases and V 4 bases, and 10 bases lay outside the gene matches. The CDR3 length is 17 residues. In germline, CDR1 is LNHDA, CDR2 SQIVND (reference sequence). The CDR3 spells CASSTSPGTGSNQPQHF. CDR3 coding DNA: TGTGCCAGTAGTACTAGTCCCGGGACAGGGTCCAATCAGCCCCAGCATTTT.

The chain uses TRBV6-6 and TRBJ1-5; 9 positions match TRBD1. The V and J ends lost 6 bases and 7 bases, in that order; junction bases with no gene match: 13. Per germline, CDR1 MNHNY and CDR2 SVGAGI (reference sequence). CDR3 length: 16 residues. In DNA form, the CDR3 reads TGTGCCAGCAGCAACCCGGACAGGGGCAAGTTGCAGCCCCAGCATTTT. Amino acid sequence: CASSNPDRGKLQPQHF.

Points on this clone: Germline and junction disagree at one end, which may indicate a read error. The CDR3 sequence: CASSVSFGSTVF. CDR3 DNA: TGTGCCAGCAGCGTTTCCTTCGGTAGTACGGTCTTC. The chain links TRBV7-9 to TRBJ2-1, with D unclear. Germline loops: CDR1 SEHNR, CDR2 FQNEAQ (reference sequence). This CDR3 is 12 amino acids long.

This clone was seen a single time. The sample has other DNA sequences that encode this CDR3 too. The chain employs TRBV10-3 and TRBJ1-2; TRBD1 matches 7 bases. The CDR3 covers 16 residues. The ends lost 0 bases at V and 1 base at J; junction bases unmatched: 5. Germline loops: CDR1 ENHRY, CDR2 SYGVKD. As DNA, the CDR3 is TGTGCCATCAGTGAGTCGACCAGACAGGGTAACTATGGCTACACCTTC. Protein: CAISESTRQGNYGYTF.

V gene TRBV4-3 combines with J gene TRBJ2-7; no firm D call. The CDR3 is 16 amino acids. CDR1 LGHNA and CDR2 YSLEER come from the germline V gene. V lost 0 bases and J lost 5, with 17 bases in between. CDR3 sequence: CASSQDPYSLFDEQYF. The CDR3 region has the DNA TGCGCCAGCAGCCAAGATCCGTACAGCTTATTCGACGAGCAGTACTTC.

The chain combines TRBV6-5 with TRBJ1-5, with D possibly matching TRBD1 (6 bases). V was cut by 8 bases and J by 5 bases, with 16 bases left in between. The germline V gene encodes CDR1 MNHEY and CDR2 SVGAGI. This CDR3 spans 14 amino acids. Here the CDR3 reads CASGKGRGDQPQHF. The CDR3 region has the DNA TGTGCCAGCGGGAAGGGTAGGGGGGATCAGCCCCAGCATTTT.

This chain joins TRBV7-8 and TRBJ2-5; TRBD2 matches 10 bases. The CDR3 contains 15 residues. Trimming removed 4 bases from V and 5 bases from J; junction bases left unmatched: 7. The V gene's germline CDR1 is SGHVS and CDR2 FQNEAQ. The CDR3 nucleotides read TGTGCCAGCAGCTCCCCAGCGGGAGGGCTGGAGACCCAGTACTTC. Its protein is CASSSPAGGLETQYF.

CDR3 in amino acids: CASSVASTDTQYF. In nucleotides, the CDR3 is TGTGCCAGTTCAGTGGCTAGCACAGATACGCAGTATTTT. V is TRBV19 and J is TRBJ2-3; D gene unclear. This CDR3 comprises 13 residues. Trimming took 8 bases from V and 0 from J, leaving 9 bases between them. Germline lookup yields CDR1 LNHDA and CDR2 SQIVND (reference sequence).

In nucleotides, the CDR3 is TGTGCCAGCAGCTTGGGGGGGACGATCACTGAAGCTTTCTTT. Amino acids: CASSLGGTITEAFF. The chain joins TRBV5-4 to TRBJ1-1; D perhaps matches TRBD1 (5 bases). V was clipped by 0 bases and J by 4 bases, with 10 bases between them. Germline V lookup: CDR1 SGHNT, CDR2 YYREEE (reference sequence). The CDR3 has 14 amino acids.

V and J are TRBV5-1 and TRBJ2-2, with D perhaps matching TRBD1 or TRBD2 (5 bases each). Germline CDR1 reads SGHRS; CDR2 reads YFSETQ. The length of the CDR3 is 15 residues. Between the trimmed V and J ends, which lost 4 bases and 0 bases, there was a span of 10 bases. The CDR3 DNA follows: TGCGCCAGCAGCCTTGGGACCGCGAACACCGGGGAGCTGTTTTTT. It is translated as CASSLGTANTGELFF.

The V and J genes are TRBV27 and TRBJ1-1, with 7 bases identical to TRBD1. The trim removed 5 bases at V and 2 bases at J, leaving 8 bases unmatched. The length of the CDR3 is 15 residues. CDR1 and CDR2 (germline): MNHEY, SMNVEV (reference sequence). CDR3 protein: CASSRLGTVNTEAFF. In DNA form, the CDR3 reads TGTGCCAGCAGTCGCCTGGGGACAGTCAACACTGAAGCTTTCTTT.

In DNA, the CDR3 is TGCGCCAGCAGCCAACCCCCGAATGAGCAGTTCTTC. Translating it yields CASSQPPNEQFF. The V call is TRBV5-1, the J call TRBJ2-1; D uncertain. The V gene's germline CDR1 is SGHRS and CDR2 YFSETQ. V lost 4 bases and J lost 7, with 9 bases in between. CDR3 length: 12 residues.